Following are 29 T cell receptor beta chains from one sample sequenced in a study of cytomegalovirus exposure and HLA in healthy donors. Researchers ran the PCR with 60 Vbeta and 13 Jbeta primers. Method: immunoSEQ multiplex PCR; TCRdb's copy keeps in-frame clones and lacks some. The top ten clones hold around 0.22% of a sample with about 240,000 clones, 70% to 90% of them seen once. Sequencing was done on a sample of PBMCs. Receptor source: a girl aged 2-10 years in good health and CMV-seronegative.

This clone appeared a single time. V and J are TRBV18 and TRBJ1-2, with 7 positions matching TRBD1. The CDR3 length is 13 residues. The germline V gene encodes CDR1 KGHSH and CDR2 LQKENI. V shed 3 bases and J 7 bases; nucleotides not matched to a gene: 5. CDR3 in DNA: TGTGCCAGCTCACCCTCAGGGGGGTCTGGCTACACCTTC. As protein: CASSPSGGSGYTF.

This chain joins TRBV19 and TRBJ2-3; 8 positions match TRBD1. Losses at the gene ends were 11 bases for V and 1 base for J; bases not matched to a gene: 8. Germline CDR1 is LNHDA and CDR2 is SQIVND (reference sequence). This CDR3 contains 14 residues. CDR3: CASYPGQGTDTQYF. The CDR3 DNA is TGTGCCTCCTACCCGGGACAGGGCACAGATACGCAGTATTTT.

The V call is TRBV19, the J call TRBJ1-5; D remains ambiguous. The CDR3 spans 17 residues. Germline V gene sequence: CDR1 LNHDA, CDR2 SQIVND (reference sequence). V shed 3 bases and J shed 1 base, with 16 bases lying between them. The CDR3 DNA reads TGTGCCAGTAGTATTGCGGGTCCCCTCTCAAGCAATCAGCCCCAGCATTTT. Its translation is CASSIAGPLSSNQPQHF.

As to this clone: This sample includes further DNA sequences coding for the same CDR3. V usage is TRBV7-9 and J usage is TRBJ1-1; D is unclear. Trimming took off 1 base at V and 1 base at J, with 4 bases between the two ends. CDR3 length equals 13 residues. CDR1 is SEHNR and CDR2 is FQNEAQ in the germline V gene (reference sequence). CDR3 coding DNA: TGTGCCAGCAGCTTAGGACAGAACACTGAAGCTTTCTTT. It codes for CASSLGQNTEAFF.

The chain employs TRBV28 and TRBJ2-6; D gene unclear. Germline assignment: CDR1 MDHEN and CDR2 SYDVKM. This CDR3 has 13 residues. The germline V and J ends were trimmed by 8 bases and 5 bases, with 10 bases remaining between them. CDR3 sequence (DNA): TGTGCCAGCCTGCGGATCAGGGCCAACGTCCTGACTTTC. It encodes CASLRIRANVLTF.

This clone was seen just once. The V gene is TRBV2, the J gene TRBJ1-3; TRBD1 might be the D (6 bases). The CDR3 contains 14 residues. The V gene's germline CDR1 is SNHLY and CDR2 FYNNEI. V was trimmed by 3 bases and J by 2 bases, leaving 8 bases between them. CDR3: CASSDGGPGNTIYF. CDR3 coding DNA: TGTGCCAGCAGTGACGGGGGGCCTGGAAACACCATATATTTT. Full variable domain (missing parts from reference TRBV2 and TRBJ1-3): EPEVTQTPSHQVTQMGQEVILRCVPISNHLYFYWYRQILGQKVEFLVSFYNNEISEKSEIFDDQFSVERPDGSNFTLKIRSTKLEDSAMYFCASSDGGPGNTIYFGEGSWLTVV.

The chain is built from TRBV11-3 and TRBJ2-7; D uncertain. CDR1 SGHNT and CDR2 YENEEA come from the germline V gene. Trimming removed 1 base at V and 6 bases at J, with 7 bases between. The CDR3 has 12 amino acids. CDR3 in amino acids: CASSLGSSEQYF. CDR3 coding DNA: TGTGCCAGCAGCTTAGGCTCTAGCGAGCAGTACTTC.

The chain uses TRBV9 and TRBJ2-5, with D possibly TRBD2 on 7 matching bases. The V and J ends lost 2 bases and 5 bases respectively, with 13 bases between them. The CDR3 is made up of 14 amino acids. CDR1 SGDLS and CDR2 YYNGEE come from the germline V gene. The CDR3 reads CASSVLGGQETQYF. As DNA, the CDR3 is TGTGCCAGCAGCGTCTTGGGGGGGCAGGAGACCCAGTACTTC.

V usage is TRBV11-1 and J usage is TRBJ2-1; no reliable D call. Looked up from germline, CDR1 is SGHAT and CDR2 is FQDESV (reference sequence). The CDR3 totals 13 residues. V shed 5 bases and J shed 7 bases, with 12 bases lying between them. The chain's CDR3 is CASSRMARNEQFF. The CDR3 bases are TGTGCCAGCAGCCGCATGGCCCGAAATGAGCAGTTCTTC.

This clone was seen more than once but under ten times. The genes are TRBV5-4 and TRBJ2-1; 14 bases are shared with TRBD2. This CDR3 comprises 16 residues. The V segment lost 5 bases and the J segment 6 bases; nucleotides outside the gene matches: 7. Germline CDR1 SGHNT, CDR2 YYREEE (reference sequence). This CDR3 reads CASSSDGTSGGNEQFF. CDR3 coding DNA: TGTGCCAGCAGTTCAGACGGGACTAGCGGGGGCAATGAGCAGTTCTTC.

The chain is built from TRBV5-1 and TRBJ2-2, with 7 bases matching TRBD1. There are 16 residues in the CDR3. Germline loops: CDR1 SGHRS, CDR2 YFSETQ. J was trimmed by 1 base and V by 5 bases; bases with no gene match: 8. The CDR3 sequence: CASSLQGKGNTGELFF. In DNA form, the CDR3 reads TGCGCCAGCAGTCTACAGGGGAAGGGGAACACCGGGGAGCTGTTTTTT.

This chain joins TRBV7-3 and TRBJ2-3; 8 bases line up with TRBD2. J gave up 6 bases and V 3 bases, and 11 bases lay outside the gene matches. Per the germline V gene, CDR1 is SGHTA and CDR2 is FQGTGA. The CDR3 consists of 16 residues. The CDR3 here is CASSLVGGGLGDTQYF. The CDR3 DNA is TGTGCCAGCAGCTTGGTCGGGGGGGGCTTAGGGGATACGCAGTATTTT.

V is TRBV4-1 and J is TRBJ1-1; D gene ambiguous. The CDR3 runs 14 residues. CDR1 and CDR2 (germline): MGHRA, YSYEKL. With 1 base removed from V and 4 bases from J, the gap between germline ends came to 10 bases. The DNA of the CDR3 is TGCGCCAGCAGCCAAGTGAGGTCATTCACTGAAGCTTTCTTT. As protein: CASSQVRSFTEAFF.

V usage is TRBV6-5 and J usage is TRBJ2-2, with TRBD1 matching 7 bases. The CDR3 extends over 16 amino acids. J gave up 2 bases and V 4 bases, and 7 bases lay outside the gene matches. Germline V gives CDR1 MNHEY, CDR2 SVGAGI. The CDR3 coding sequence is TGTGCCAGCAGTTGGGGACAGACAGCCAACACCGGGGAGCTGTTTTTT. Translating gives CASSWGQTANTGELFF.

V gene TRBV5-6 combines with J gene TRBJ1-2; maybe TRBD1 (5 bases). CDR1 is SGHDT, CDR2 YYEEEE, per germline. V lost 4 bases, J lost 4 bases, and 14 bases lay in between. The CDR3 loop spans 14 amino acids. DNA of the CDR3: TGTGCCAGCAGCAGGATCAGGGTGGGCTATGGCTACACCTTC. Encoded protein: CASSRIRVGYGYTF.

J is TRBJ1-2 and V is TRBV27, with 7 bases aligning to TRBD1. The CDR3 is made up of 13 amino acids. V shed 6 bases and J 5 bases; nucleotides not matched to a gene: 6. In germline, CDR1 is MNHEY, CDR2 SMNVEV (reference sequence). CDR3 protein: CASSQTGQYGYTF. CDR3 nucleotide sequence: TGTGCCAGCAGCCAGACAGGGCAATATGGCTACACCTTC.

The chain is built from TRBV15 and TRBJ2-5; 8 nucleotides agree with TRBD2. CDR1 and CDR2 from the germline V gene are LNHNV and YYDKDF (reference sequence). CDR3 size: 14 residues. With V trimmed by 2 bases and J by 4 bases, 3 bases remained unmatched. The CDR3 coding sequence is TGTGCCACCAGCAGAACGGGGGGGGGAGAGACCCAGTACTTC. Translated: CATSRTGGGETQYF.

CDR3 amino acids: CASSLGGAAYNEQFF. In nucleotides, the CDR3 is TGTGCCAGCAGCTTAGGGGGGGCTGCCTACAATGAGCAGTTCTTC. The chain joins TRBV13 to TRBJ2-1, with D possibly matching TRBD1 (6 bases). This CDR3 spans 15 amino acids. Per germline, CDR1 PRHDT and CDR2 FYEKMQ (reference sequence). The germline V and J ends were trimmed by 0 bases and 2 bases, with 8 bases remaining between them.

The J gene is TRBJ2-7, the V gene TRBV2; possibly TRBD1 for D (6 bases). Germline CDR1 SNHLY, CDR2 FYNNEI. This CDR3 comprises 14 residues. Trimming shortened V by 10 bases and J by 0 bases, and 16 bases separated the two germline ends. The CDR3 loop is CANAGAESSYEQYF. The CDR3 coding sequence is TGTGCCAACGCAGGGGCGGAAAGCTCCTACGAGCAGTACTTC.

This CDR3 is CASWTSGVLYVDSQYF. The CDR3 DNA reads as TGTGCCAGTTGGACTAGCGGGGTCCTCTATGTAGATTCCCAGTACTTC. This chain connects TRBV6-4 to TRBJ2-7; 12 nucleotides line up with TRBD2. V lost 9 bases to trimming and J lost 10 bases; unmatched junction nucleotides: 19. This CDR3 has 16 amino acids. Per germline, CDR1 MRHNA and CDR2 SNTAGT.

The rearrangement links TRBV18 to TRBJ1-2, with 9 bases identical to TRBD1. This CDR3 is built from 17 residues. V shed 2 bases, J shed 6 bases, and the junction held 13 bases outside the gene matches. Germline V gives CDR1 KGHSH, CDR2 LQKENI. For the CDR3, the DNA is TGTGCCAGCTCACCATGGACAGGGGCCCCGGAGAGCGATGGCTACACCTTC. It is translated as CASSPWTGAPESDGYTF.

The table lists this clone with a count of one. V usage is TRBV13 and J usage is TRBJ2-1, with 13 bases lining up with TRBD2. The CDR3 has 17 residues. Germline loops: CDR1 PRHDT, CDR2 FYEKMQ (reference sequence). V lost 5 bases to trimming and J lost 7 bases; unmatched junction nucleotides: 11. The CDR3 reads CASSRLSGTSGTNEQFF. CDR3 DNA sequence: TGTGCCAGCAGCCGCCTCTCGGGGACTAGCGGGACAAATGAGCAGTTCTTC.

The chain combines TRBV7-9 with TRBJ2-1; the match to TRBD1 covers 10 bases. The CDR3 is 15 amino acids. V was pared by 5 bases and J by 6 bases, with 7 bases of the junction left unmatched. Germline CDR1 is SEHNR and CDR2 is FQNEAQ (reference sequence). Written as DNA, the CDR3 is TGTGCCAGCAGCCTGGACAGGGGGTATGTCAATGAGCAGTTCTTC. Its protein is CASSLDRGYVNEQFF.

The rearrangement uses TRBV7-8 and TRBJ2-7, with 10 bases fitting TRBD2. CDR1 is SGHVS, CDR2 FQNEAQ, per germline. Losses at the gene ends were 5 bases for V and 3 bases for J; bases not matched to a gene: 10. The CDR3 is 16 residues long. The CDR3 DNA is TGTGCCAGCAGCACCGGTAGCGGGAGGACTAACTACGAGCAGTACTTC. Translating gives CASSTGSGRTNYEQYF.

This chain connects TRBV6-5 to TRBJ1-2, with 9 bases lining up with TRBD1. CDR1 and CDR2 (germline): MNHEY, SVGAGI. With 2 bases clipped from V and 3 bases from J, the junction kept 7 bases outside the gene matches. This CDR3 is built from 16 residues. DNA for the CDR3: TGTGCCAGCAGTTACGGCGGGGACAGGGCCCACTATGGCTACACCTTC. Protein: CASSYGGDRAHYGYTF.

The genes are TRBV27 and TRBJ2-1; the match to TRBD2 covers 7 bases. J gave up 5 bases and V 8 bases, and 12 bases lay outside the gene matches. CDR1 MNHEY and CDR2 SMNVEV come from the germline V gene (reference sequence). This CDR3 region has 15 residues. The CDR3 sequence is CASGMGGRWDNEQFF. In nucleotides, the CDR3 is TGTGCCAGCGGCATGGGAGGGAGGTGGGACAATGAGCAGTTCTTC.

The chain uses TRBV28 and TRBJ2-4, with 7 bases that match TRBD1. The junction had 17 bases not matched to a gene; V was cut back by 3 bases and J by 0 bases. The CDR3 runs to 20 residues. Per the germline V gene, CDR1 is MDHEN and CDR2 is SYDVKM. The CDR3: CASSFRTGATELIAKNIQYF. The CDR3 DNA follows: TGTGCCAGCAGTTTTCGGACAGGCGCCACGGAATTAATAGCCAAAAACATTCAGTACTTC.

V usage is TRBV6-5 and J usage is TRBJ1-3; 7 nucleotides align to TRBD1. After removal of 4 bases from V and 3 bases from J, the junction contained 6 bases not matched to a gene. The CDR3 runs 15 residues. The germline CDR1 and CDR2 sequences are MNHEY and SVGAGI. CDR3: CASSSDREGGNTIYF. CDR3 sequence (DNA): TGTGCCAGCAGTTCTGACAGGGAAGGTGGAAACACCATATATTTT.

Turning to this clone: This specimen includes other DNA sequences encoding the same CDR3. This chain connects TRBV19 to TRBJ2-5; no clear D. The germline gives CDR1 LNHDA, CDR2 SQIVND (reference sequence). The V end was cut by 5 bases, the J end by 5 bases, with 6 bases between. The CDR3 sequence is 11 residues long. The CDR3, as DNA: TGTGCCAGTAGTTCTCGGGAGACCCAGTACTTC. This codes for CASSSRETQYF.